Listed below are T cell receptor beta chains from one sample, sequenced in a study of control samples from healthy donors and cancer patients. Repertoires were generated with immunoSEQ multiplex PCR, while TCRdb's copy carries only in-frame clones and drops some. The table records a few hundred thousand clones, 80% to 95% of them present only once. The sample was PBMCs. The receptors were gathered from a man between 40 and 49 years old with head and neck cancer. Each CDR3 is given with its conserved first and last residue. A D gene is named only where the DNA matches it firmly. Part of the rows lack a size; the others show once, few, many or a class for expanded clones.

J: TRBJ1-1; V: TRBV7-2; size: NA; D: NA; CDR3: CASSSPRNTEAFF; DNA: TGTGCCAGCAGCTCCCCCCGGAACACTGAAGCTTTCTTT
J: TRBJ2-5; V: TRBV27; size: NA; D: TRBD1; CDR3: CASSPGTGGGETQYF; DNA: TGTGCCAGCAGTCCCGGGACAGGGGGAGGAGAGACCCAGTACTTC
J: TRBJ1-6; V: TRBV3-1/TRBV3-2; size: NA; D: NA; CDR3: CASSRWEAGGPLHF; DNA: TGTGCCAGCAGCCGTTGGGAGGCTGGCGGTCCCCTCCACTTT
J: TRBJ2-7; V: TRBV30; size: NA; D: NA; CDR3: CAWGGEPYEQYF; DNA: TGTGCCTGGGGGGGCGAGCCCTACGAGCAGTACTTC
J: TRBJ1-1; V: TRBV29-1; size: NA; D: TRBD1; CDR3: CSVHRGTEAFF; DNA: TGCAGCGTTCACAGGGGCACTGAAGCTTTCTTT
J: TRBJ2-7; V: TRBV7-8; size: NA; D: NA; CDR3: CASSLGQGIYEQYF; DNA: TGTGCCAGCAGCTTAGGTCAGGGCATTTACGAGCAGTACTTC
J: TRBJ1-5; V: TRBV7-2; size: NA; D: TRBD1; CDR3: CASSLGSGTGGYQPQHF; DNA: TGTGCCAGCAGCTTAGGGTCCGGGACAGGGGGTTATCAGCCCCAGCATTTT
J: TRBJ1-5; V: TRBV3-1/TRBV3-2; size: NA; D: NA; CDR3: CASSQTSSGSGQPQHF; DNA: TGTGCCAGCAGCCAAACCTCATCGGGGAGCGGACAGCCCCAGCATTTT
J: TRBJ1-1; V: TRBV6-6; size: NA; D: NA; CDR3: CASSLVRTSLNTEAFF; DNA: TGTGCCAGCAGCCTGGTTAGGACAAGCCTGAACACTGAAGCTTTCTTT
J: TRBJ1-5; V: TRBV6-5; size: NA; D: NA; CDR3: CASSQTGYSNQPQHF; DNA: TGTGCCAGCAGTCAAACAGGGTATAGCAATCAGCCCCAGCATTTT
J: TRBJ2-6; V: TRBV7-9; size: NA; D: NA; CDR3: CASSHGGPGANVLTF; DNA: TGTGCCAGCAGCCACGGGGGGCCTGGGGCCAACGTCCTGACTTTC
J: TRBJ1-4; V: TRBV12-5; size: few; D: NA; CDR3: CASGYVGGLFF; DNA: TGTGCTAGTGGTTACGTGGGGGGACTGTTTTTT
J: TRBJ2-3; V: TRBV7-9; size: NA; D: TRBD2; CDR3: CASSLGDGRASDTQYF; DNA: TGTGCCAGCAGCTTAGGGGACGGGAGGGCCTCCGATACGCAGTATTTT
J: TRBJ1-2; V: TRBV9; size: NA; D: NA; CDR3: CASSGGFGSGFNVGYTF; DNA: TGTGCCAGCAGCGGGGGCTTCGGCTCAGGTTTTAATGTGGGCTACACCTTC
J: TRBJ1-2; V: TRBV29-1; size: NA; D: NA; CDR3: CSVEGGYLNYGYTF; DNA: TGCAGCGTTGAAGGGGGTTACCTTAACTATGGCTACACCTTC
J: TRBJ1-1; V: TRBV6-5; size: NA; D: TRBD1; CDR3: CASSGDRETEAFF; DNA: TGTGCCAGCAGCGGAGACAGGGAGACTGAAGCTTTCTTT
J: TRBJ2-5; V: TRBV11-2; size: NA; D: TRBD1; CDR3: CASSPRDRGGKTQYF; DNA: TGTGCCAGCAGCCCGCGGGACAGGGGAGGGAAGACCCAGTACTTC
J: TRBJ1-1; V: TRBV11-2; size: NA; D: NA; CDR3: CASSRQGANTEAFF; DNA: TGTGCCAGCAGCCGGCAGGGCGCTAACACTGAAGCTTTCTTT
J: TRBJ2-6; V: TRBV19; size: NA; D: NA; CDR3: CASSYQLGANVLTF; DNA: TGTGCCAGTAGTTACCAGCTTGGGGCCAACGTCCTGACTTTC
J: TRBJ1-6; V: TRBV9; size: NA; D: TRBD1; CDR3: CASSVGQNPSDSPLHF; DNA: TGTGCCAGCAGCGTGGGACAGAACCCTAGCGATTCACCCCTCCACTTT
J: TRBJ1-1; V: TRBV7-9; size: NA; D: TRBD1; CDR3: CASSLSQGDEAFF; DNA: TGTGCCAGCAGCTTATCCCAGGGGGATGAAGCTTTCTTT
J: TRBJ1-5; V: TRBV30; size: NA; D: NA; CDR3: CAWYNQPQHF; DNA: TGTGCCTGGTACAATCAGCCCCAGCATTTT
J: TRBJ1-6; V: TRBV18; size: NA; D: NA; CDR3: CASSPSQANSPLHF; DNA: TGTGCCAGCTCACCATCACAGGCTAATTCACCCCTCCACTTT
J: TRBJ2-6; V: TRBV6-1; size: NA; D: NA; CDR3: CASSEQEGTGANVLTF; DNA: TGTGCCAGCAGTGAGCAGGAGGGGACCGGGGCCAACGTCCTGACTTTC
J: TRBJ2-2; V: TRBV9; size: once; D: NA; CDR3: CASSVGHARGNTGELFF; DNA: TGTGCCAGCAGCGTAGGACATGCCAGGGGGAACACCGGGGAGCTGTTTTTT
J: TRBJ2-2; V: TRBV5-8; size: NA; D: NA; CDR3: CASTRATGRPNTGELFF; DNA: TGTGCCAGCACCAGAGCCACGGGACGCCCGAACACCGGGGAGCTGTTTTTT
J: TRBJ2-1; V: TRBV28; size: NA; D: TRBD2; CDR3: CASSPSGLAGDNEQFF; DNA: TGTGCCAGCAGTCCGTCTGGACTAGCGGGAGACAATGAGCAGTTCTTC
J: TRBJ1-5; V: TRBV5-1; size: NA; D: NA; CDR3: CASGQRPGDQPQHF; DNA: TGCGCCAGTGGCCAACGGCCAGGGGATCAGCCCCAGCATTTT
J: TRBJ2-3; V: TRBV7-7; size: NA; D: TRBD2; CDR3: CASSLSASGATDTQYF; DNA: TGTGCTAGCAGCTTATCAGCTAGCGGGGCTACAGATACGCAGTATTTT
J: TRBJ1-4; V: TRBV13; size: NA; D: NA; CDR3: CASSLTAENEKLFF; DNA: TGTGCCAGCAGCTTGACAGCCGAAAATGAAAAACTGTTTTTT
J: TRBJ1-1; V: TRBV30; size: NA; D: TRBD1; CDR3: CAWSRWDRDIEAFF; DNA: TGTGCCTGGAGTAGATGGGACAGGGATATTGAAGCTTTCTTT
J: TRBJ2-3; V: TRBV4-3; size: NA; D: NA; CDR3: CASSHAGAADTQYF; DNA: TGCGCCAGCAGCCATGCAGGGGCTGCAGATACGCAGTATTTT
J: TRBJ2-1; V: TRBV13; size: NA; D: TRBD2; CDR3: CASSFPTSAGTPAAEQFF; DNA: TGTGCCAGCAGCTTCCCTACTAGCGCGGGGACCCCAGCGGCTGAGCAGTTCTTC
J: TRBJ1-1; V: TRBV9; size: NA; D: TRBD1; CDR3: CASSVAGQLNTEAFF; DNA: TGTGCCAGCAGCGTAGCGGGACAGCTGAACACTGAAGCTTTCTTT
J: TRBJ2-7; V: TRBV6-5; size: NA; D: NA; CDR3: CASSYRAGTSPYEQYF; DNA: TGTGCCAGCAGTTACCGGGCGGGGACTTCTCCCTACGAGCAGTACTTC
J: TRBJ1-3; V: TRBV30; size: NA; D: NA; CDR3: CAWSPRETGNTIYF; DNA: TGTGCCTGGAGCCCCCGGGAAACTGGAAACACCATATATTTT
J: TRBJ2-2; V: TRBV11-2; size: NA; D: NA; CDR3: CASSLGSTTGELFF; DNA: TGTGCCAGCAGCTTGGGATCGACCACCGGGGAGCTGTTTTTT
J: TRBJ1-4; V: TRBV5-1; size: NA; D: TRBD1; CDR3: CASSLGDRKNEKLFF; DNA: TGCGCCAGCAGCTTAGGGGACAGAAAAAATGAAAAACTGTTTTTT
J: TRBJ2-7; V: TRBV6-5; size: NA; D: NA; CDR3: CASSYGGRPPSYEQYF; DNA: TGTGCCAGCAGTTACGGGGGTAGACCCCCATCCTACGAGCAGTACTTC
J: TRBJ1-4; V: TRBV4-3; size: NA; D: NA; CDR3: CASSRARRGSKLFF; DNA: TGCGCCAGCAGCCGCGCCAGGAGGGGATCAAAACTGTTTTTT
J: TRBJ2-5; V: TRBV3-1/TRBV3-2; size: NA; D: NA; CDR3: CASSQLRQETQYF; DNA: TGTGCCAGCAGCCAACTTAGGCAAGAGACCCAGTACTTC
J: TRBJ1-1; V: TRBV7-3; size: NA; D: NA; CDR3: CASSLGGSNTEAFF; DNA: TGTGCCAGCAGCTTAGGGGGTTCGAACACTGAAGCTTTCTTT
J: TRBJ2-7; V: TRBV5-1; size: NA; D: TRBD1; CDR3: CASSWAQGQGKQYF; DNA: TGCGCCAGCAGCTGGGCGCAGGGACAGGGGAAGCAGTACTTC
J: TRBJ2-1; V: TRBV7-2; size: NA; D: NA; CDR3: CASSHSGGEAYNEQFF; DNA: TGTGCCAGCAGCCACTCCGGAGGGGAAGCCTACAATGAGCAGTTCTTC
J: TRBJ1-5; V: TRBV7-2; size: NA; D: NA; CDR3: CASSLVLRRDYSNQPQHF; DNA: TGTGCCAGCAGCTTAGTGCTGCGACGGGACTATAGCAATCAGCCCCAGCATTTT
J: TRBJ2-5; V: TRBV27; size: once; D: NA; CDR3: CASSPAATQETQYF; DNA: TGTGCCAGCAGTCCTGCCGCGACCCAAGAGACCCAGTACTTC
J: TRBJ2-3; V: TRBV7-2; size: NA; D: NA; CDR3: CASSQRGDSTDTQYF; DNA: TGTGCCAGCAGTCAGAGGGGGGATAGCACAGATACGCAGTATTTT
J: TRBJ2-4; V: TRBV4-2; size: NA; D: NA; CDR3: CASSQLSQGVPGNIQYF; DNA: TGTGCCAGCAGCCAACTGAGTCAAGGGGTGCCAGGAAACATTCAGTACTTC
J: TRBJ2-7; V: TRBV4-2; size: NA; D: NA; CDR3: CASSHGPGQAYEQYF; DNA: TGTGCCAGCAGCCACGGACCGGGGCAGGCCTACGAGCAGTACTTC
J: TRBJ1-5; V: TRBV19; size: few; D: NA; CDR3: CASSMEVVGGNQPQHF; DNA: TGTGCCAGTAGTATGGAGGTCGTCGGTGGCAATCAGCCCCAGCATTTT